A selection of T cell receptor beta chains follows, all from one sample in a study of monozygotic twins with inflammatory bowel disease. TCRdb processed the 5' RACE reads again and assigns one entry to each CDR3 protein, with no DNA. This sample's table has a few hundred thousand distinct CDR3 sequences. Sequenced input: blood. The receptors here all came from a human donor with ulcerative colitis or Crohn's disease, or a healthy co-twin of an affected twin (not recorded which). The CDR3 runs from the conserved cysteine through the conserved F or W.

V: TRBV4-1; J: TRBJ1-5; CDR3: CASSRGPADPRQPQHF
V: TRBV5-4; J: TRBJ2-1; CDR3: CASNGQSSYNEQFF
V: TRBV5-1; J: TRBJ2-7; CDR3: CASSLVQDYEQYF
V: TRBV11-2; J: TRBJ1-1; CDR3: CASSLNRGNTEAFF
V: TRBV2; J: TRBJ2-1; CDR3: CASRTTESSYNEQFF
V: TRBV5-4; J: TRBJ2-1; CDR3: CASSLTGYEQFF
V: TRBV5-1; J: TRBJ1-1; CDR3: CASSRGPNTEAFF
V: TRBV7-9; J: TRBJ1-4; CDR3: CASRVAEKLFF
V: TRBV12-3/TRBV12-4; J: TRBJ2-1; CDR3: CASSLRLINNEQFF
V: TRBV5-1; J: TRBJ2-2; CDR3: CASSFRPQANTGELFF
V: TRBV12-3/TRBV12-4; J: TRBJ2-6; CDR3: CASSLTPGTGGSGANVLTF
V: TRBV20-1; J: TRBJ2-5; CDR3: CSAPVRQETQYF
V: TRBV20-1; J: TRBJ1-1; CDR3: CSARASLRGLGETEAFF
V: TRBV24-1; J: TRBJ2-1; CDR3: CATSDVNEQFF